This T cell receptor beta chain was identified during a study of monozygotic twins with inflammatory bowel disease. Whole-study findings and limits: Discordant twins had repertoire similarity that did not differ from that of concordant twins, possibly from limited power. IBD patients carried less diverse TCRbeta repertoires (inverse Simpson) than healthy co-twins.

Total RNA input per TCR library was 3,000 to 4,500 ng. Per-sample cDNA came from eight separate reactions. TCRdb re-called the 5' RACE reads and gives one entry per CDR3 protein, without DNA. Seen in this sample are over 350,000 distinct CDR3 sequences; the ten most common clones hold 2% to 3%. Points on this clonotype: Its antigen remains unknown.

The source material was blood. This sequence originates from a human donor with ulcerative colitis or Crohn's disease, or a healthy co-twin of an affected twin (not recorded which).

The CDR3 sequence is CASSPTGPLYGYTF. The chain links TRBV28 to TRBJ1-2. CDR1 is MDHEN, CDR2 SYDVKM, per germline. CDR3 length equals 14 residues.